Given below is one TCR beta chain in context. Germline CDR1 SGHDT, CDR2 YYEEEE. The CDR3 consists of 14 residues. The ends were cut back, 2 bases at V and 0 bases at J, with 5 bases in the middle. These data originate in a study of radiotherapy plus CTLA-4 blockade in lung cancer. Data came from immunoSEQ multiplex PCR; TCRdb stores just in-frame clones and leaves some out. The sample records around 50,000 clones, about 86% being singletons. The V call is TRBV5-6, the J call TRBJ2-2; D unclear. Source: peripheral blood, taken from a patient treated with radiotherapy plus ipilimumab. The receptor comes from a human donor with non-small cell lung cancer that progressed on radiotherapy plus ipilimumab. Some clones in this sample may be carry-over from other donors' samples. The CDR3 bases are TGTGCCAGCAGCTTTACGGCGAACACCGGGGAGCTGTTTTTT. The encoded protein is CASSFTANTGELFF.